This T cell receptor beta chain appears in the sequencing data of a study of shared clonotypes between healthy human individuals. Study summary: A couple of women and three men aged 18 to 49 made up the donors. Every donor yielded three CD4 naive, three CD4 memory, two CD8 naive and one CD8 memory plate.

The repertoire was sequenced with immunoSEQ multiplex PCR; TCRdb's copy has only in-frame clones and lacks some. This sample has under 2.5 million clones, with around 90% found just once. The donors were adults (healthy and HIV-negative) with no recent acute infections or vaccinations. A word on this clone: What it binds is unknown.

J lost 3 bases, V lost 4 bases, and 5 bases had no gene match. Germline loops: CDR1 SNHLY, CDR2 FYNNEI. The CDR3 runs to 14 residues. Findings and limits, study-wide: Compared with clonotypes that all four donors shared, non-shared clonotypes had lower generation probabilities.

The sequenced sample was naive CD4+ T cells from PBMCs. The subset: CD45RA+ positively selected. The origin of this receptor is a young man in good health. Some clones in this sample may be carry-over from other donors' samples. The J gene is TRBJ1-1, the V gene TRBV2, with 7 positions matching TRBD1. The CDR3 loop is CASSVQGGDTEAFF. CDR3 in DNA: TGTGCCAGCAGTGTCCAGGGGGGGGACACTGAAGCTTTCTTT.